The rows below give T cell receptor beta chains drawn from one sample of a study of CD8+CD57+ T cells in acquired aplastic anemia. TCRdb re-called the reads with MiXCR, one entry per CDR3 protein. The sample lists approximately 270,000 distinct CDR3 sequences; 56% were seen once. Sequences were obtained from sorted CD4+, CD8+, or CD8+CD57+ T cells (not recorded which) from PBMCs. These receptors were taken from a human donor with severe aplastic anemia or a healthy control (not recorded which). Both conserved end residues are part of each CDR3. D genes are given only for firm matches. Expanded clones are given a class, and other clones once, few, many or no size at all.

clone_size: NA
j_call: TRBJ2-3
v_call: TRBV19
d_call: NA
cdr3_aa: CASSMPKSTDTQYF
cdr3_nt: TGTGCCAGTAGTATGCCAAAGAGCACAGATACGCAGTATTTT

clone_size: NA
j_call: TRBJ2-2
v_call: TRBV29-1
d_call: TRBD1
cdr3_aa: CSVVRGTGELFF
cdr3_nt: TGCAGCGTTGTCAGGGGGACCGGGGAGCTGTTTTTT

clone_size: NA
j_call: TRBJ2-7
v_call: TRBV24-1
d_call: NA
cdr3_aa: CATSGSSGSYEQYF
cdr3_nt: TGTGCCACCAGTGGTTCGTCAGGTTCCTACGAGCAGTACTTC

clone_size: NA
j_call: TRBJ1-2
v_call: TRBV20-1
d_call: NA
cdr3_aa: CSARDSVASGGYTF
cdr3_nt: TGCAGTGCTAGAGATTCGGTGGCTAGCGGTGGCTACACCTTC

clone_size: many
j_call: TRBJ1-1
v_call: TRBV2
d_call: NA
cdr3_aa: CASVGRTLAGAFF
cdr3_nt: TGTGCCAGCGTGGGACGGACTCTGGCGGGAGCTTTCTTT

clone_size: many
j_call: TRBJ2-7
v_call: TRBV5-1
d_call: TRBD1
cdr3_aa: CASSRDREDYEQYF
cdr3_nt: TGCGCCAGCAGCCGGGACAGGGAGGACTACGAGCAGTACTTC

clone_size: NA
j_call: TRBJ1-5
v_call: TRBV7-3
d_call: NA
cdr3_aa: CASSFTTGAGDRAQHF
cdr3_nt: TGTGCCAGCAGCTTCACGACGGGGGCAGGCGACAGAGCCCAGCATTTT

clone_size: NA
j_call: TRBJ1-2
v_call: TRBV5-6
d_call: NA
cdr3_aa: CASSGGDIPNYGYTF
cdr3_nt: TGTGCCAGCAGCGGGGGGGACATACCCAACTATGGCTACACCTTC

clone_size: many
j_call: TRBJ2-5
v_call: TRBV20-1
d_call: NA
cdr3_aa: CSARYGVKETQYF
cdr3_nt: TGCAGTGCTAGATACGGGGTTAAAGAGACCCAGTACTTC

clone_size: NA
j_call: TRBJ1-2
v_call: TRBV10-3
d_call: NA
cdr3_aa: CAISEVQLGNYGYTF
cdr3_nt: TGTGCCATCAGTGAGGTACAGCTTGGTAACTATGGCTACACCTTC

clone_size: few
j_call: TRBJ2-7
v_call: TRBV7-9
d_call: NA
cdr3_aa: CASSTGTQDEQYF
cdr3_nt: TGTGCCAGCAGCACCGGGACACAGGACGAGCAGTACTTC

clone_size: few
j_call: TRBJ2-7
v_call: TRBV2
d_call: NA
cdr3_aa: CASSDPGQTTYEQYF
cdr3_nt: TGTGCCAGCAGTGACCCTGGGCAGACTACCTACGAGCAGTACTTC

clone_size: NA
j_call: TRBJ1-1
v_call: TRBV7-9
d_call: NA
cdr3_aa: CASSFPGLNTEAFF
cdr3_nt: TGTGCCAGCAGCTTTCCTGGACTCAACACTGAAGCTTTCTTT

clone_size: many
j_call: TRBJ2-2
v_call: TRBV5-1
d_call: TRBD2
cdr3_aa: CASSLDRGGTGELFF
cdr3_nt: TGCGCCAGCAGCTTGGATCGGGGGGGGACCGGGGAGCTGTTTTTT

clone_size: NA
j_call: TRBJ2-1
v_call: TRBV7-7
d_call: NA
cdr3_aa: CASSSTGLDEQFF
cdr3_nt: TGTGCTAGCAGCTCAACAGGGCTCGATGAGCAGTTCTTC

clone_size: few
j_call: TRBJ2-7
v_call: TRBV19
d_call: NA
cdr3_aa: CASSTLPGHEQYF
cdr3_nt: TGTGCCAGTAGTACCCTACCGGGCCACGAGCAGTACTTC

clone_size: NA
j_call: TRBJ1-2
v_call: TRBV4-2
d_call: NA
cdr3_aa: CASSQDEGYNYGYTF
cdr3_nt: TGTGCCAGCAGCCAAGATGAAGGGTATAACTATGGCTACACCTTC

clone_size: many
j_call: TRBJ1-5
v_call: TRBV6-1
d_call: TRBD1
cdr3_aa: CASIEGTGDNQPQHF
cdr3_nt: TGTGCCAGCATTGAGGGGACAGGGGACAATCAGCCCCAGCATTTT

clone_size: NA
j_call: TRBJ1-6
v_call: TRBV7-2
d_call: NA
cdr3_aa: CASSLSGATGSPLHF
cdr3_nt: TGTGCCAGCAGCCTTTCGGGAGCGACTGGGTCACCCCTCCACTTT

clone_size: many
j_call: TRBJ2-1
v_call: TRBV9
d_call: TRBD1
cdr3_aa: CASSGDRGLSNEQFF
cdr3_nt: TGTGCCAGCAGCGGGGACAGGGGGCTTTCGAATGAGCAGTTCTTC

clone_size: NA
j_call: TRBJ2-3
v_call: TRBV10-2
d_call: TRBD1
cdr3_aa: CASIHRGHPTDTQYF
cdr3_nt: TGCGCCAGCATTCACAGGGGGCACCCTACAGATACGCAGTATTTT

clone_size: NA
j_call: TRBJ1-4
v_call: TRBV6-6
d_call: TRBD1
cdr3_aa: CASSFDRDHEKLFF
cdr3_nt: TGTGCCAGCAGTTTTGACAGGGACCATGAAAAACTGTTTTTT

clone_size: many
j_call: TRBJ2-2
v_call: TRBV6-2/TRBV6-3
d_call: NA
cdr3_aa: CAGGPWDTGELFF
cdr3_nt: TGTGCCGGGGGACCGTGGGACACCGGGGAGCTGTTTTTT

clone_size: many
j_call: TRBJ1-1
v_call: TRBV29-1
d_call: TRBD1
cdr3_aa: CSVETGQGAAEAFF
cdr3_nt: TGCAGCGTTGAAACCGGACAGGGGGCGGCTGAAGCTTTCTTT

clone_size: many
j_call: TRBJ2-2
v_call: TRBV6-2/TRBV6-3
d_call: NA
cdr3_aa: CATNGGTNTGELFF
cdr3_nt: TGTGCCACCAACGGTGGCACCAACACCGGGGAGCTGTTTTTT

clone_size: NA
j_call: TRBJ2-1
v_call: TRBV20-1
d_call: TRBD1
cdr3_aa: CSASNRGVNEQFF
cdr3_nt: TGCAGTGCTAGTAACAGGGGGGTCAATGAGCAGTTCTTC